One and the same sample provided the 22 T cell receptor beta chains below, sequenced in a study of chemoradiotherapy in HPV16-positive cancers. The table came from immunoSEQ multiplex PCR; TCRdb's copy has only in-frame clones and leaves some out. The sample shows under 15,000 clones, around 86% of them seen only once. The sequenced sample was blood, obtained from a patient who underwent chemoradiotherapy. The receptor source for this set is a human donor with HPV-associated anogenital cancer.

This chain uses TRBV5-1 with TRBJ1-1; no firm D call. V was trimmed by 0 bases and J by 0 bases, leaving 6 bases between them. The CDR3 covers 14 residues. The V gene's germline CDR1 is SGHRS and CDR2 YFSETQ. CDR3 nucleotides: TGCGCCAGCAGCTTGGATCTCCTGAACACTGAAGCTTTCTTT. Its translation is CASSLDLLNTEAFF. The full variable domain, its missing parts supplied by reference TRBV5-1 and TRBJ1-1, is KAGVTQTPRYLIKTRGQQVTLSCSPISGHRSVSWYQQTPGQGLQFLFEYFSETQRNKGNFPGRFSGRQFSNSRSEMNVSTLELGDSALYLCASSLDLLNTEAFFGQGTRLTVV.

This clone occurred once. The chain links TRBV6-5 to TRBJ1-2; 7 nucleotides match TRBD1. The germline V gene encodes CDR1 MNHEY and CDR2 SVGAGI. The CDR3 consists of 15 residues. J lost 2 bases, V lost 4 bases, and 7 bases had no gene match. CDR3 region: CASSSRQGGNYGYTF. The CDR3 bases are TGTGCCAGCAGTTCCCGACAGGGAGGAAACTATGGCTACACCTTC.

The V and J genes are TRBV15 and TRBJ1-1; D is unclear. V lost 1 base to trimming and J lost 4 bases, with 16 bases between them. CDR1 is LNHNV, CDR2 YYDKDF, per germline (reference sequence). This CDR3 spans 16 amino acids. The CDR3 DNA reads as TGTGCCACCAGCAGAGTGGGGAGGACTCGAGGCACTGAAGCTTTCTTT. This encodes CATSRVGRTRGTEAFF.

The V call is TRBV9, the J call TRBJ1-5, with D unresolved. This CDR3 spans 13 amino acids. Germline V lookup: CDR1 SGDLS, CDR2 YYNGEE. V dropped 2 bases and J dropped 4 bases, with 7 bases sitting between them. The CDR3 loop is CASSVDMNQPQHF. Written as DNA, the CDR3 is TGTGCCAGCAGCGTCGACATGAATCAGCCCCAGCATTTT.

In its sample, this clone was seen a few times. V gene TRBV7-9 combines with J gene TRBJ1-6; D is perhaps TRBD1 (5 bases). Trimming shortened V by 2 bases and J by 16 bases, and 12 bases separated the two germline ends. The CDR3 loop spans 12 amino acids. The germline CDR1 and CDR2 sequences are SEHNR and FQNEAQ (reference sequence). CDR3 protein: CASSLHGTDLHF. The CDR3 DNA reads as TGTGCCAGCAGCTTACACGGGACGGATCTCCACTTT. The entire variable domain, with the rest obtained from reference TRBV7-9 and TRBJ1-6, is as follows: DTGVSQNPRHKITKRGQNVTFRCDPISEHNRLYWYRQTLGQGPEFLTYFQNEAQLEKSRLLSDRFSAERPKGSFSTLEIQRTEQGDSAMYLCASSLHGTDLHFGNGTRLTVT.

V usage is TRBV6-1 and J usage is TRBJ1-3; perhaps TRBD1 as D (5 bases). The CDR3 extends over 13 amino acids. The V gene's germline CDR1 is MNHNS and CDR2 SASEGT. V lost 6 bases and J lost 3, with 9 bases in between. DNA for the CDR3: TGTGCCAGCAGGAGGGGACTTGGAAACACCATATATTTT. Its protein is CASRRGLGNTIYF.

This clone appeared a few times. This chain links TRBV5-1 with TRBJ1-1; D gene unclear. V shed 7 bases and J shed 1 base, with 14 bases lying between them. The CDR3 is made up of 14 amino acids. The V gene's germline CDR1 is SGHRS and CDR2 YFSETQ. The CDR3 coding sequence is TGCGCCAGCTACGAGTCAGCGGGGAACACTGAAGCTTTCTTT. Encoded protein: CASYESAGNTEAFF.

This clone was counted once. The chain joins TRBV10-3 to TRBJ1-3, with D tentatively TRBD1 (5 bases). The CDR3 totals 16 residues. Between the trimmed V and J ends, which lost 0 bases and 2 bases, there was a span of 11 bases. Germline V lookup: CDR1 ENHRY, CDR2 SYGVKD. The CDR3: CAISESLTTAGNTIYF. CDR3 DNA sequence: TGTGCCATCAGTGAGTCTTTAACGACAGCTGGAAACACCATATATTTT.

The chain employs TRBV5-4 and TRBJ2-1; 8 bases agree with TRBD1. The CDR3 is 14 amino acids. In germline, CDR1 is SGHNT, CDR2 YYREEE (reference sequence). The junction had 3 bases not matched to a gene; V was cut back by 0 bases and J by 7 bases. CDR3 bases: TGTGCCAGCAGCTTGGGACAGGGGAATAATGAGCAGTTCTTC. This gives the protein CASSLGQGNNEQFF. Based on the CDR3 plus reference TRBV5-4 and TRBJ2-1, the full variable domain is ETGVTQSPTHLIKTRGQQVTLRCSSQSGHNTVSWYQQALGQGPQFIFQYYREEENGRGNFPPRFSGLQFPNYSSELNVNALELDDSALYLCASSLGQGNNEQFFGPGTRLTVL.

A single count supports this clone. The genes are TRBV28 and TRBJ1-2, with 10 positions matching TRBD1. J gave up 2 bases and V 7 bases, and 10 bases lay outside the gene matches. Germline V gene lookup returns CDR1 MDHEN and CDR2 SYDVKM. CDR3 length: 16 residues. The CDR3 is CASTTPPGQGNYGYTF. In DNA form, the CDR3 reads TGTGCCAGCACCACTCCACCGGGACAGGGGAACTATGGCTACACCTTC.

CDR3 sequence: CASSLVAGGQPQHF. Written as DNA, the CDR3 is TGTGCCAGCAGCTTGGTCGCAGGGGGTCAGCCCCAGCATTTT. The V call is TRBV5-8, the J call TRBJ1-5, with TRBD1 matching over 7 bases. With 0 bases clipped from V and 6 bases from J, the junction kept 3 bases outside the gene matches. Germline V CDR1 and CDR2: SGHTS, YDEGEE. The CDR3 sequence is 14 residues long.

J is TRBJ2-6 and V is TRBV5-1; 9 nucleotides agree with TRBD1. The CDR3 sequence is 17 residues long. V shed 5 bases, J shed 4 bases, and the junction held 10 bases outside the gene matches. Germline assignment: CDR1 SGHRS and CDR2 YFSETQ. CDR3 region: CASRKTGGAGGANVLTF. In DNA form, the CDR3 reads TGCGCCAGCAGAAAAACAGGGGGCGCAGGGGGGGCCAACGTCCTGACTTTC. The full variable domain, its missing parts supplied by reference TRBV5-1 and TRBJ2-6, is KAGVTQTPRYLIKTRGQQVTLSCSPISGHRSVSWYQQTPGQGLQFLFEYFSETQRNKGNFPGRFSGRQFSNSRSEMNVSTLELGDSALYLCASRKTGGAGGANVLTFGAGSRLTVL.

A few counts support this clone. This chain links TRBV5-1 with TRBJ1-6; 7 nucleotides agree with TRBD1. The V segment lost 5 bases and the J segment 5 bases; nucleotides outside the gene matches: 1. CDR3 length equals 13 residues. The germline V gene has CDR1 SGHRS and CDR2 YFSETQ. DNA for the CDR3: TGCGCCAGCAGGGGGACAGATAATTCACCCCTCCACTTT. Its translation: CASRGTDNSPLHF.

The CDR3 DNA sequence: TGTGCCAGCAGTGGGGAGATAAAGCAGCCCCAGCATTTT. It is translated as CASSGEIKQPQHF. The chain is built from TRBV6-1 and TRBJ1-5; D is uncertain. Germline V CDR1 and CDR2: MNHNS, SASEGT. This CDR3 is 13 amino acids long. Trimming stripped 4 bases from V and 7 bases from J, with 11 bases between.

J is TRBJ2-3 and V is TRBV11-2; 7 positions agree with TRBD2. Germline V gene lookup returns CDR1 SGHAT and CDR2 FQNNGV. The CDR3 has 16 residues. J was trimmed by 1 base and V by 1 base; bases with no gene match: 5. The CDR3 nucleotides read TGTGCCAGCAGCTTAGGGGTAGCGGGCGGCACAGATACGCAGTATTTT. This codes for CASSLGVAGGTDTQYF.

This clone was seen only once. This chain connects TRBV11-3 to TRBJ2-2; D gene unclear. Trimming took 0 bases from V and 5 from J, leaving 7 bases between them. The CDR3 runs to 14 residues. Germline CDR1 is SGHNT and CDR2 is YENEEA. The CDR3 protein is CASSLEGPTGELFF. CDR3 nucleotides: TGTGCCAGCAGCTTAGAAGGCCCGACCGGGGAGCTGTTTTTT. Together with reference TRBV11-3 and TRBJ2-2, the CDR3 gives the full variable domain: EAGVVQSPRYKIIEKKQPVAFWCNPISGHNTLYWYLQNLGQGPELLIRYENEEAVDDSQLPKDRFSAERLKGVDSTLKIQPAELGDSAVYLCASSLEGPTGELFFGEGSRLTVL.

The rearrangement uses TRBV5-1 and TRBJ2-5, with D possibly matching TRBD2 (5 bases). The germline V and J ends were trimmed by 4 bases and 6 bases, with 13 bases remaining between them. CDR1 SGHRS and CDR2 YFSETQ come from the germline V gene. The CDR3 covers 13 residues. CDR3 loop: CASSPEGGQTQYF. CDR3 DNA sequence: TGCGCCAGCAGCCCCGAAGGAGGACAGACCCAGTACTTC.

The chain employs TRBV7-2 and TRBJ1-1; D call uncertain. Per germline, CDR1 SGHTA and CDR2 FQGNSA. The CDR3 runs 12 residues. With 3 bases removed from V and 3 bases from J, the gap between germline ends came to 5 bases. The CDR3 loop is CASSFSDTEAFF. The CDR3 nucleotides read TGTGCCAGCAGCTTCTCGGACACTGAAGCTTTCTTT.

This rearrangement joins TRBV15 to TRBJ1-1; TRBD1 might be the D (5 bases). This CDR3 region has 15 residues. Germline V lookup: CDR1 LNHNV, CDR2 YYDKDF (reference sequence). V was trimmed by 0 bases and J by 4 bases, leaving 12 bases between them. The CDR3 bases are TGTGCCACCAGCAGAGATCTGGGGGGGGGCACTGAAGCTTTCTTT. It yields the protein CATSRDLGGGTEAFF.

The chain links TRBV4-2 to TRBJ1-2, with TRBD1 as a possible D gene (5 bases). The CDR3 extends over 17 amino acids. CDR1 is LGHNA and CDR2 is YNFKEQ in the germline V gene. Trimming removed 0 bases from V and 6 bases from J, with 20 bases in between. In DNA form, the CDR3 reads TGTGCCAGCAGCCAAGATGTGACCCCGGCTAGGGGTGATGGCTACACCTTC. It is translated as CASSQDVTPARGDGYTF.

The chain links TRBV2 to TRBJ2-1; 8 nucleotides align to TRBD2. The germline V gene has CDR1 SNHLY and CDR2 FYNNEI. The CDR3 extends over 13 amino acids. The V segment lost 6 bases and the J segment 10 bases; nucleotides outside the gene matches: 8. The CDR3 sequence is CASSSGTRREQFF. For the CDR3, the DNA is TGTGCCAGCAGCTCCGGGACTAGGAGAGAGCAGTTCTTC.

The chain carries TRBV25-1 and TRBJ2-5; D might be TRBD1 or TRBD2, each matching 6 bases. V gave up 8 bases and J gave up 5 bases, with 24 bases separating them. The CDR3 totals 16 residues. Germline V gene data show CDR1 as MGHDK and CDR2 as SYGVNS. The CDR3 loop is CASALGVGGLGETQYF. Written as DNA, the CDR3 is TGTGCCAGCGCTCTGGGTGTTGGGGGGCTGGGCGAGACCCAGTACTTC.